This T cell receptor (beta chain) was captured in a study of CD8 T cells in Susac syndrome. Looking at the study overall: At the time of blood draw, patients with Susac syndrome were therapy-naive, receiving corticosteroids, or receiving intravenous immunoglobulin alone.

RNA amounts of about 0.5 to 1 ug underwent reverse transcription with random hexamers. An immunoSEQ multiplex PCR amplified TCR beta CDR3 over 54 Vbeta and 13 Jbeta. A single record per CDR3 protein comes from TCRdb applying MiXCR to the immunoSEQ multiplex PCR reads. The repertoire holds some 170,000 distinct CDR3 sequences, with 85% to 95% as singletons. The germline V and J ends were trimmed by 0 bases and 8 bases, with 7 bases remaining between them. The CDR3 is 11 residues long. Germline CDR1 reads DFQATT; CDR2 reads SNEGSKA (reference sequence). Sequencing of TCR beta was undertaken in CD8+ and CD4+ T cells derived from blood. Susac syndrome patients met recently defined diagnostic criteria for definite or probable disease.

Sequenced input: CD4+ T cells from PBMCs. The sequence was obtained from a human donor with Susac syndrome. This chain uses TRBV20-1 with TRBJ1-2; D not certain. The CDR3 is CSARDLGGYTF. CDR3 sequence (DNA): TGCAGTGCTAGAGATCTGGGGGGCTACACCTTC.